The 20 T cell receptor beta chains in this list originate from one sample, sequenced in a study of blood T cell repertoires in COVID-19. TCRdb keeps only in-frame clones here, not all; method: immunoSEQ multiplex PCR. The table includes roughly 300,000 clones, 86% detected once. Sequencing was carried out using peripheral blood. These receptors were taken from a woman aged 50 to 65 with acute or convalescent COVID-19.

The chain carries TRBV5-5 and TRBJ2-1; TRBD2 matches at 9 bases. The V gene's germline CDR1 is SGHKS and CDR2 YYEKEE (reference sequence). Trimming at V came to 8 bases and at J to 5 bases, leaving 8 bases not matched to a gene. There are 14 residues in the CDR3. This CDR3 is CASKAGGPNNEQFF. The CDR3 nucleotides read TGTGCCAGTAAAGCGGGAGGCCCTAACAATGAGCAGTTCTTC.

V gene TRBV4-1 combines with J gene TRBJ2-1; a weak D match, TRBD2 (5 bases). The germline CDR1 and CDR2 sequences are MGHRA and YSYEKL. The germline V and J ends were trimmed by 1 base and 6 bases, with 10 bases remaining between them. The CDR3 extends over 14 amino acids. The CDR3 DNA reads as TGCGCCAGCAGCCAAGGTGCGGGTTCCAATGAGCAGTTCTTC. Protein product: CASSQGAGSNEQFF.

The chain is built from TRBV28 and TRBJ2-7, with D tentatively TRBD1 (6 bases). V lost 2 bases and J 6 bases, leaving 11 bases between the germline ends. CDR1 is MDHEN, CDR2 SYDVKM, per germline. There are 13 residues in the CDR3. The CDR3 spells CASSLRGSGEQYF. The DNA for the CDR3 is TGTGCCAGCAGTTTAAGGGGGTCCGGCGAGCAGTACTTC.

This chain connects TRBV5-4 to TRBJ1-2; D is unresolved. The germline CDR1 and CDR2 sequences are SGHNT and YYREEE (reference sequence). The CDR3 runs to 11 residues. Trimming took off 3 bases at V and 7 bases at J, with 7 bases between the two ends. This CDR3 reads CASSSTGGYTF. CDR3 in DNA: TGTGCCAGCAGCTCGACGGGTGGCTACACCTTC.

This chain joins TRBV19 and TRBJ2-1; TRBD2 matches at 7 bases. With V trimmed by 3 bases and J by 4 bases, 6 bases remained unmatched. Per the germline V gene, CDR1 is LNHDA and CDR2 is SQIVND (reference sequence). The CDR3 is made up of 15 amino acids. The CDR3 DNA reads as TGTGCCAGTAGTATGGCGGGAGAGAGATACAATGAGCAGTTCTTC. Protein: CASSMAGERYNEQFF.

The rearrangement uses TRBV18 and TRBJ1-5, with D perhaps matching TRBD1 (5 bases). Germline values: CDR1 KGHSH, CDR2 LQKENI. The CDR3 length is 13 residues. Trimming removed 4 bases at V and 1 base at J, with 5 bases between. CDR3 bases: TGTGCCAGCTCACAGGGGAGCAATCAGCCCCAGCATTTT. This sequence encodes CASSQGSNQPQHF.

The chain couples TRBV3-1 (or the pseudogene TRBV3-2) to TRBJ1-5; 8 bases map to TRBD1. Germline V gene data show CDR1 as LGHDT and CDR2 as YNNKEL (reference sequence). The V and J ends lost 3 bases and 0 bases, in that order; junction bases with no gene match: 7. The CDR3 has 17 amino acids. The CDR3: CASSQDPGGYSNQPQHF. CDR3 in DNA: TGTGCCAGCAGCCAGGATCCAGGGGGCTATAGCAATCAGCCCCAGCATTTT.

The CDR3 loop reads CASSRIMGGGNIQYF. Here the CDR3 DNA reads TGCGCCAGCAGCCGCATAATGGGGGGGGGCAACATTCAGTACTTC. This chain links TRBV4-1 with TRBJ2-4, with TRBD2 as a possible D gene (7 bases). CDR3 length: 15 residues. Germline V gene lookup returns CDR1 MGHRA and CDR2 YSYEKL. The germline V and J ends were trimmed by 4 bases and 7 bases, with 17 bases remaining between them.

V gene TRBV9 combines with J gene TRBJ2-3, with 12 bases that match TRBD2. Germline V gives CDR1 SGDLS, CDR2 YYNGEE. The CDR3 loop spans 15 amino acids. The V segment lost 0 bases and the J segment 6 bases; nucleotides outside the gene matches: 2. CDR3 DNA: TGTGCCAGCAGCGTAGGCCTAGCGGGAGGGGATACGCAGTATTTT. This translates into CASSVGLAGGDTQYF.

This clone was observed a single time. As DNA, the CDR3 is TGTGCCAGCAGCCTAGAGGGACTAGCTCATGAGCAGTTCTTC. This translates into CASSLEGLAHEQFF. The V call is TRBV7-3, the J call TRBJ2-1; 9 bases line up with TRBD2. CDR1 and CDR2 from the germline V gene are SGHTA and FQGTGA. CDR3 length: 14 amino acids. The V and J ends lost 5 bases and 8 bases, in that order; junction bases with no gene match: 7.

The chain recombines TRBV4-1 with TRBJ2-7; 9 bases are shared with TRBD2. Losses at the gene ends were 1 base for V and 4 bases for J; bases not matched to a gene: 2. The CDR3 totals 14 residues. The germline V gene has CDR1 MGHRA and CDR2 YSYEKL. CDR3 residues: CASSQGREGYEQYF. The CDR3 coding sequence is TGCGCCAGCAGCCAAGGGCGGGAGGGGTACGAGCAGTACTTC.

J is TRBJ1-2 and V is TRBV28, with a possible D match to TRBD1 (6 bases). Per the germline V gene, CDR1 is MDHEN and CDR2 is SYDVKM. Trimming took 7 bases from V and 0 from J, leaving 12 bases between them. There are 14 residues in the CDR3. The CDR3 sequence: CASTWTVANYGYTF. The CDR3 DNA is TGTGCCAGCACCTGGACAGTAGCTAACTATGGCTACACCTTC.

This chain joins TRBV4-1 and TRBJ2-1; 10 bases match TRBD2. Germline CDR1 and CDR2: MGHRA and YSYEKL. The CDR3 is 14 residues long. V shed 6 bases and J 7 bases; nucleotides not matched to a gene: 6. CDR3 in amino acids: CASRGTSVANEQFF. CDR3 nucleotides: TGCGCCAGCAGAGGGACTAGCGTCGCGAATGAGCAGTTCTTC.

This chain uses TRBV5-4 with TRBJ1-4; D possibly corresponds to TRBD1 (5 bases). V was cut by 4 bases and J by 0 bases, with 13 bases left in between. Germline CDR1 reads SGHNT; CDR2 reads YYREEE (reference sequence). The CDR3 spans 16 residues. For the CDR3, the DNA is TGTGCCAGCAGCCGCCAGGGAGGGGCAACTAATGAAAAACTGTTTTTT. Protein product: CASSRQGGATNEKLFF.

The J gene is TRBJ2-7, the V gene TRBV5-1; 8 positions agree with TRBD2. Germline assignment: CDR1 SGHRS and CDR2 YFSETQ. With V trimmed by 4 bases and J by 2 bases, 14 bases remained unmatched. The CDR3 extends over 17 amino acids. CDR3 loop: CASSPTAGTSATYEQYF. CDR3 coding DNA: TGCGCCAGCAGCCCAACCGCCGGGACTAGTGCGACCTACGAGCAGTACTTC.

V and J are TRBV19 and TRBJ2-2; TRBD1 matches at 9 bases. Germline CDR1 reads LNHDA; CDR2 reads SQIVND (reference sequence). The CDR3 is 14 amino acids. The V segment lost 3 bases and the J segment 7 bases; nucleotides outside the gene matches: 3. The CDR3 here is CASSITGGFGELFF. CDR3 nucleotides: TGTGCCAGTAGTATCACAGGGGGCTTCGGGGAGCTGTTTTTT.

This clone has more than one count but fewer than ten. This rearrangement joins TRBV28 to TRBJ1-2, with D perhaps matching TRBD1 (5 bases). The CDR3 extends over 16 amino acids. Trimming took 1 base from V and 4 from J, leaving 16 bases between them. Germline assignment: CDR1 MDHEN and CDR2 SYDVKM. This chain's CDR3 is CASSLFPGFKGYGYTF. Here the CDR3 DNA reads TGTGCCAGCAGTTTATTCCCAGGGTTTAAGGGCTATGGCTACACCTTC.

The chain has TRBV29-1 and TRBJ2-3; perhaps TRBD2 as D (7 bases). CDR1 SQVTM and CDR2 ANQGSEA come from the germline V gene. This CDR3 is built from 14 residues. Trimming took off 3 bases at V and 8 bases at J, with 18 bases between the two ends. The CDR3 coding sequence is TGCAGCGTTGAGGGGGGGCCTGAGGTAACTACGCAGTATTTT. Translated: CSVEGGPEVTTQYF.

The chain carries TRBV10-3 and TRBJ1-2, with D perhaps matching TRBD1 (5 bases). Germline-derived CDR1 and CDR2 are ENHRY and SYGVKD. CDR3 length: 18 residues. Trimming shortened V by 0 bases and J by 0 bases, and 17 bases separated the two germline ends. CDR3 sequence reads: CAISESRGPGGPNYGYTF. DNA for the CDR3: TGTGCCATCAGTGAGTCGAGAGGTCCCGGGGGTCCTAACTATGGCTACACCTTC.

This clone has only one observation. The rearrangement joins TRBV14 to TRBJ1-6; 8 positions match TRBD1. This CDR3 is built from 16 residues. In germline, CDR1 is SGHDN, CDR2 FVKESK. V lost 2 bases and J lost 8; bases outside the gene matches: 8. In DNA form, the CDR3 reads TGTGCCAGCAGCCAACTTTGGACAGGGACGGATTCACCCCTCCACTTT. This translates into CASSQLWTGTDSPLHF.